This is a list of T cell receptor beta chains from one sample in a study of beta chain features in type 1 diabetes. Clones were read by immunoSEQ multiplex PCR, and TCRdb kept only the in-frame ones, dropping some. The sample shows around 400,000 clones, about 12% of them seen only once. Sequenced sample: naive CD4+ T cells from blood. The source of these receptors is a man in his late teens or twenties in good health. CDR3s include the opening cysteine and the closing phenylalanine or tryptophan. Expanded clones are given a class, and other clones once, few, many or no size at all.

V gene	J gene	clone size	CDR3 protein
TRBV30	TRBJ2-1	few	CACTVLADYNEQFF
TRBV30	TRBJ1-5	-	CAWTGKVSGNQPQHF
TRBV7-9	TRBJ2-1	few	CASSAGGTSGRNEQFF
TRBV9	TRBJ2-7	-	CASSVAGQGPSEQYF
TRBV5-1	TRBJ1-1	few	CASSWRQGATNTEAFF
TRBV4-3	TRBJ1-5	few	CASSPLRGQGLEQPQHF
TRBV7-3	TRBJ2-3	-	CASSLVAGGPDTQYF
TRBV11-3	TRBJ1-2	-	CASSSLRQGNYGYTF
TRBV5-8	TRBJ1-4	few	CASTPGGRGEKLFF
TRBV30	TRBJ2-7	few	CAWSVRRLAGTHEQYF